This T cell receptor beta chain was recorded in a study of blood T cell repertoires in COVID-19. For the study at large: T cells, B-cell-depleted T cells, or PBMCs supplied cDNA or gDNA.

Authors' analysis steps: Reference gene primers were amplified, and this amplification served to estimate nucleated cell counts. The protocol was immunoSEQ multiplex PCR, while the TCRdb copy is restricted to in-frame clones and leaves out a portion. V, J and clone size are those of that table, while D and trimming were read from the DNA. This table has 290,000 or so clones, 75% to 95% appearing once. Symptom resolution, clearance, or two negative PCRs marked donors in Cohort 3 as recovered. The CDR3 is made up of 19 amino acids. Germline values: CDR1 LNHNV, CDR2 YYDKDF (reference sequence). Deletions cut 0 bases from V and 1 base from J, with 22 bases between.

The sample comprised PBMCs or T cells enriched from blood (not recorded which). The rearrangement links TRBV15 to TRBJ2-7, with D possibly matching TRBD1 (7 bases). This sequence was found in a woman in her twenties or thirties who had recovered from COVID-19. The CDR3: CATSRDGGQRGTHSYEQYF. DNA for the CDR3: TGTGCCACCAGCAGAGATGGGGGACAGCGCGGGACTCATTCCTACGAGCAGTACTTC.